This T cell receptor beta chain is from a study of early T cells in non-severe SARS-CoV-2 infection. Study results and limitations: The study's VDJdb matching favored anti-spike CD8 responses and missed private and CD4 specificities.

Each single cDNA molecule received a unique molecular identifier. TCRdb called the 5' RACE reads again in MiXCR, with one record for every CDR3 protein. The sample gives fewer than 65,000 distinct CDR3 sequences, about 10% of which show up once; roughly 4.7% is in the top ten. As for this clonotype: Its matching antigen is unknown.

Trimming stripped 6 bases from V and 3 bases from J, with 18 bases between. The CDR3 loop spans 15 amino acids. From germline, CDR1 is DFQATT and CDR2 SNEGSKA (reference sequence). What was sequenced was whole blood. V is TRBV20-1 and J is TRBJ2-1; a weak D match, TRBD2 (5 bases). The sequence was collected from an adult who was a healthcare worker with PCR-confirmed SARS-CoV-2 infection or an uninfected control (not recorded which). CDR3 amino acids: CSALGVWTHYNEQFF. CDR3 sequence (DNA): TGCAGTGCACTAGGCGTTTGGACCCACTACAATGAGCAGTTCTTC.